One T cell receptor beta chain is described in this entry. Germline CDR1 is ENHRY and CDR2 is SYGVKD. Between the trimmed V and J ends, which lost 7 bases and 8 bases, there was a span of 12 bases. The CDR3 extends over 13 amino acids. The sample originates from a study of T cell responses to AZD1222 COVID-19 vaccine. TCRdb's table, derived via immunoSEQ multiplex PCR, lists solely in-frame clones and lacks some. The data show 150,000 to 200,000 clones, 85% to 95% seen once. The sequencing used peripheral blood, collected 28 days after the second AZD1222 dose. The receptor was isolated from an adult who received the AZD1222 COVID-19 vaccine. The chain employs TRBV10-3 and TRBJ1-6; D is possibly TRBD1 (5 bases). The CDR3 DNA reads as TGTGCCATCACAGGGAATAATCATTCACCCCTCCACTTT. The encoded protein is CAITGNNHSPLHF.